This entry lists 24 T cell receptor beta chains sequenced from one sample in a study of cytomegalovirus exposure and HLA in healthy donors. Researchers ran the PCR with 60 Vbeta and 13 Jbeta primers. The method was immunoSEQ multiplex PCR; TCRdb's version includes in-frame clones alone and lacks a portion of them. The sample carries 100,000 or so clones, roughly 82% recorded once. The specimen sequenced was PBMCs. The receptor set was obtained from a young woman in good health and CMV-seronegative.

The J gene is TRBJ2-5, the V gene TRBV6-5; 7 bases map to TRBD2. J lost 5 bases, V lost 6 bases, and 9 bases had no gene match. Germline loops: CDR1 MNHEY, CDR2 SVGAGI. This CDR3 comprises 14 residues. CDR3 sequence (DNA): TGTGCCAGCAGCCCAAATCTAGCGGTGGAGACCCAGTACTTC. This codes for CASSPNLAVETQYF.

The chain combines TRBV11-2 with TRBJ2-7; 9 bases fit TRBD2. V lost 2 bases, J lost 2 bases, and 4 bases stayed unmatched. The germline gives CDR1 SGHAT, CDR2 FQNNGV. The CDR3 totals 15 residues. The CDR3 DNA is TGTGCCAGCAGCTTACTATCTAGCGGGGCCTACGAGCAGTACTTC. Its protein product is CASSLLSSGAYEQYF.

This clone was seen just once. The CDR3 region has the DNA TGTGCCAGCAGCTCCGGTGTATTCACAGATACGCAGTATTTT. This codes for CASSSGVFTDTQYF. This chain links TRBV11-2 with TRBJ2-3; no clear D. CDR3 size: 14 residues. CDR1 and CDR2 from the germline V gene are SGHAT and FQNNGV. Deletions cut 4 bases from V and 2 bases from J, with 10 bases between.

This clone was observed a few times. The V call is TRBV6-5, the J call TRBJ2-1, with TRBD2 matching over 14 bases. V lost 2 bases, J lost 7 bases, and 1 base stayed unmatched. The germline CDR1 and CDR2 sequences are MNHEY and SVGAGI. The CDR3 sequence is 15 residues long. CDR3 loop: CASSYGTSGGNEQFF. CDR3 bases: TGTGCCAGCAGTTACGGGACTAGCGGGGGTAATGAGCAGTTCTTC.

In this sample, this clone turned up once. The gene calls are TRBV20-1 and TRBJ1-2; D is undetermined. This CDR3 comprises 10 residues. The germline gives CDR1 DFQATT, CDR2 SNEGSKA (reference sequence). The CDR3 is CVARSYGYTF. As DNA, the CDR3 is TGCGTAGCGCGTTCCTATGGCTACACCTTC.

The V call is TRBV28, the J call TRBJ2-3, with a tentative D call TRBD1 (6 bases). V dropped 7 bases and J dropped 3 bases, with 14 bases sitting between them. The germline gives CDR1 MDHEN, CDR2 SYDVKM. The CDR3 covers 14 residues. The CDR3 loop reads CASKGGDITDTQYF. CDR3 sequence (DNA): TGTGCCAGCAAAGGGGGAGATATTACAGATACGCAGTATTTT.

This chain connects TRBV28 to TRBJ1-4; D gene uncertain. V lost 5 bases to trimming and J lost 1 base, with 8 bases between them. The CDR3 has 14 amino acids. CDR1 and CDR2 (germline): MDHEN, SYDVKM. This chain's CDR3 is CASSIARTNEKLFF. In DNA, the CDR3 is TGTGCCAGCAGTATCGCCAGAACTAATGAAAAACTGTTTTTT.

This clone was recorded a few times. The rearrangement uses TRBV7-6 and TRBJ1-3; D is possibly TRBD1 (6 bases). The V gene's germline CDR1 is SGHVS and CDR2 FNYEAQ. The CDR3 totals 17 residues. V was pared by 5 bases and J by 4 bases, with 21 bases between. This chain's CDR3 is CASSPRPPGAAGNTIYF. The DNA for the CDR3 is TGTGCCAGCAGCCCGAGGCCCCCAGGGGCGGCGGGAAACACCATATATTTT.

The chain has TRBV7-8 and TRBJ1-1, with TRBD1 identical over 8 bases. Germline V gene lookup returns CDR1 SGHVS and CDR2 FQNEAQ. This CDR3 is built from 15 residues. V was clipped by 4 bases and J by 4 bases; unmatched bases: 8. DNA of the CDR3: TGTGCCAGCAGCTACTATGACAGGGGTTCCACTGAAGCTTTCTTT. Protein product: CASSYYDRGSTEAFF.

The chain has TRBV11-3 and TRBJ2-7, with 13 bases that match TRBD2. Per the germline V gene, CDR1 is SGHNT and CDR2 is YENEEA. Trimming at V came to 5 bases and at J to 5 bases, leaving 9 bases not matched to a gene. The CDR3 has 16 residues. CDR3 in DNA: TGTGCCAGCAGCCCCCATCCCGGGACTAGCGGGGACGAGCAGTACTTC. It translates to CASSPHPGTSGDEQYF.

The rearrangement links TRBV18 to TRBJ2-7, with D possibly matching TRBD2 (6 bases). With 6 bases removed from V and 0 bases from J, the gap between germline ends came to 15 bases. The CDR3 totals 15 residues. Germline assignment: CDR1 KGHSH and CDR2 LQKENI. In nucleotides, the CDR3 is TGTGCCAGCTCCCTGGGACTCCTGAGCTCCTACGAGCAGTACTTC. Translation gives CASSLGLLSSYEQYF.

V usage is TRBV19 and J usage is TRBJ2-7; D possibly corresponds to TRBD2 (5 bases). The length of the CDR3 is 14 residues. Between the trimmed V and J ends, which lost 4 bases and 0 bases, there was a span of 10 bases. Per the germline V gene, CDR1 is LNHDA and CDR2 is SQIVND (reference sequence). The DNA for the CDR3 is TGTGCCAGTAGTAGCCTAGGGAGCTCCTACGAGCAGTACTTC. As protein: CASSSLGSSYEQYF.

The chain uses TRBV5-4 and TRBJ1-1; D is uncertain. The V gene lost 6 bases and the J gene lost 2 bases, with 14 bases spanning the gap. The germline V gene has CDR1 SGHNT and CDR2 YYREEE (reference sequence). The CDR3 runs 14 residues. CDR3 DNA: TGTGCCAGCAACCTTCGGGGAGTTAACACTGAAGCTTTCTTT. This sequence encodes CASNLRGVNTEAFF. The full variable domain, with the rest looked up from reference TRBV5-4 and TRBJ1-1, is ETGVTQSPTHLIKTRGQQVTLRCSSQSGHNTVSWYQQALGQGPQFIFQYYREEENGRGNFPPRFSGLQFPNYSSELNVNALELDDSALYLCASNLRGVNTEAFFGQGTRLTVV.

The J gene is TRBJ1-2, the V gene TRBV4-2; 9 positions agree with TRBD1. The CDR3 consists of 15 residues. CDR1 is LGHNA and CDR2 is YNFKEQ in the germline V gene. After removal of 2 bases from V and 3 bases from J, the junction contained 4 bases not matched to a gene. The CDR3 spells CASSQSGTGYYGYTF. The CDR3 nucleotides are TGTGCCAGCAGCCAATCCGGGACAGGGTACTATGGCTACACCTTC.

The chain carries TRBV4-3 and TRBJ2-3, with 9 bases identical to TRBD1. J gave up 5 bases and V 1 base, and 4 bases lay outside the gene matches. CDR1 LGHNA and CDR2 YSLEER come from the germline V gene. The CDR3 has 15 residues. CDR3 DNA: TGCGCCAGCAGCCAAGGACAGGGGGAAGGAGATACGCAGTATTTT. This sequence encodes CASSQGQGEGDTQYF.

The chain carries TRBV9 and TRBJ2-5, with 7 nucleotides matching TRBD2. This CDR3 contains 16 residues. The germline V gene has CDR1 SGDLS and CDR2 YYNGEE. The junction had 13 bases not matched to a gene; V was cut back by 3 bases and J by 5 bases. The CDR3 region is CASSGGSAGVRETQYF. The CDR3 DNA reads TGTGCCAGCAGCGGGGGATCTGCGGGAGTTCGGGAGACCCAGTACTTC. Full variable domain (outside the CDR3, taken from reference TRBV9 and TRBJ2-5): DSGVTQTPKHLITATGQRVTLRCSPRSGDLSVYWYQQSLDQGLQFLIQYYNGEERAKGNILERFSAQQFPDLHSELNLSSLELGDSALYFCASSGGSAGVRETQYFGPGTRLLVL.

The chain joins TRBV11-2 to TRBJ1-6, with D possibly TRBD1 on 6 matching bases. The CDR3 contains 17 residues. Trimming took off 5 bases at V and 7 bases at J, with 21 bases between the two ends. Germline V gene sequence: CDR1 SGHAT, CDR2 FQNNGV. For the CDR3, the DNA is TGTGCCAGCAGCCGACTACCAGGGGAAGGCCCAAATTCACCCCTCCACTTT. Translated: CASSRLPGEGPNSPLHF. The full variable domain, its missing parts supplied by reference TRBV11-2 and TRBJ1-6, is EAGVAQSPRYKIIEKRQSVAFWCNPISGHATLYWYQQILGQGPKLLIQFQNNGVVDDSQLPKDRFSAERLKGVDSTLKIQPAKLEDSAVYLCASSRLPGEGPNSPLHFGNGTRLTVT.

In this sample, this clone turned up once. The chain joins TRBV28 to TRBJ2-7; D is perhaps TRBD1 (5 bases). With 2 bases removed from V and 7 bases from J, the gap between germline ends came to 15 bases. The CDR3 loop spans 14 amino acids. Per the germline V gene, CDR1 is MDHEN and CDR2 is SYDVKM. CDR3 residues: CASSLDRGMGEQYF. The CDR3 coding sequence is TGTGCCAGCAGTTTAGATAGGGGAATGGGAGAGCAGTACTTC.

This rearrangement joins TRBV19 to TRBJ1-5, with D tentatively TRBD1 (5 bases). The CDR3 loop spans 15 amino acids. The germline gives CDR1 LNHDA, CDR2 SQIVND (reference sequence). With 3 bases removed from V and 3 bases from J, the gap between germline ends came to 12 bases. The CDR3 coding sequence is TGTGCCAGTAGTATTGATTCAGGGTTCAATCAGCCCCAGCATTTT. It translates to CASSIDSGFNQPQHF.

V and J are TRBV5-1 and TRBJ1-5, with 11 bases identical to TRBD1. CDR1 and CDR2 from the germline V gene are SGHRS and YFSETQ. Unmatched junction bases numbered 3, after V lost 4 bases and J lost 6 bases. CDR3 length: 14 amino acids. This CDR3 is CASSRTGGSQPQHF. DNA for the CDR3: TGCGCCAGCAGCCGGACAGGGGGCAGTCAGCCCCAGCATTTT.

The chain uses TRBV4-1 and TRBJ1-5; D possibly corresponds to TRBD1 (6 bases). Germline V gene lookup returns CDR1 MGHRA and CDR2 YSYEKL. V gave up 4 bases and J gave up 1 base, with 14 bases separating them. The CDR3 totals 16 residues. This CDR3 is CASSPLQGVSNQPQHF. The CDR3 DNA sequence: TGCGCCAGCAGCCCATTACAGGGAGTAAGCAATCAGCCCCAGCATTTT.

This clone was counted a single time. The rearrangement uses TRBV10-1 and TRBJ2-7; 10 bases match TRBD1. Germline V gene data show CDR1 as WNHNN and CDR2 as SYGVQD (reference sequence). V gave up 4 bases and J gave up 3 bases; unmatched junction bases: 6. CDR3 length equals 15 residues. CDR3: CASSVYRDRGYEQYF. CDR3 coding DNA: TGCGCCAGCAGTGTCTACCGGGACAGGGGCTACGAGCAGTACTTC.

The chain is built from TRBV6-5 and TRBJ2-2; 14 bases are shared with TRBD2. In germline, CDR1 is MNHEY, CDR2 SVGAGI. The V segment lost 6 bases and the J segment 7 bases; nucleotides outside the gene matches: 4. This CDR3 comprises 15 residues. CDR3 in amino acids: CASRTSGGAGGELFF. Written as DNA, the CDR3 is TGTGCCAGCAGGACTAGCGGGGGGGCTGGCGGGGAGCTGTTTTTT.

This clone was detected once. The rearrangement joins TRBV27 to TRBJ1-6; no reliable D call. The CDR3 extends over 15 amino acids. Germline CDR1 MNHEY, CDR2 SMNVEV (reference sequence). Trimming stripped 3 bases from V and 9 bases from J, with 15 bases between. DNA for the CDR3: TGTGCCAGCAGTTTTACCGCAGCCGGAGTTTCACCCCTCCACTTT. Its translation: CASSFTAAGVSPLHF.